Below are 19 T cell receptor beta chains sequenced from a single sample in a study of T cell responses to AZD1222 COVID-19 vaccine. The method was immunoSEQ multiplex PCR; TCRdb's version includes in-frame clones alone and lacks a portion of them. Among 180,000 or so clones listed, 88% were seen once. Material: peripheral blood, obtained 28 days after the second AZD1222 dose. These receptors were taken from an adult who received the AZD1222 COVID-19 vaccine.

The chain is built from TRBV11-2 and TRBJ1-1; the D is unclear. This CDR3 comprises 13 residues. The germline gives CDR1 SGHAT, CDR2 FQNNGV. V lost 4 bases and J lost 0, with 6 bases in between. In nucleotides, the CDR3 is TGTGCCAGCAGCTCTCACTTGAACACTGAAGCTTTCTTT. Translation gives CASSSHLNTEAFF.

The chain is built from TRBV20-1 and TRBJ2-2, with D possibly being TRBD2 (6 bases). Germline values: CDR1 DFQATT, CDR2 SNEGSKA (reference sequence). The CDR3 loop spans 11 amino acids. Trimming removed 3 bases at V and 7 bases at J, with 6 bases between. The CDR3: CSASGGGELFF. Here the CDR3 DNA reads TGCAGTGCTAGCGGGGGCGGGGAGCTGTTTTTT.

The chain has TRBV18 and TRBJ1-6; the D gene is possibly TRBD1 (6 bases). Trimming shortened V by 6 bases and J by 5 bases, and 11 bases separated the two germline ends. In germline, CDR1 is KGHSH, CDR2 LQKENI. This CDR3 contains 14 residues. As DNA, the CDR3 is TGTGCCAGCTCGCCGGACAGAAATAATTCACCCCTCCACTTT. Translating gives CASSPDRNNSPLHF.

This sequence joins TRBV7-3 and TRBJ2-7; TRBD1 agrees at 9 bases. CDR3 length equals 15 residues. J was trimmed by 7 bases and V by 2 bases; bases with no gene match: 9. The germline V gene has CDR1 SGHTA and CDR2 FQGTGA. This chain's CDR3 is CASSLSPGQGREQYF. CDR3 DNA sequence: TGTGCCAGCAGCTTATCACCGGGACAGGGTAGAGAGCAGTACTTC.

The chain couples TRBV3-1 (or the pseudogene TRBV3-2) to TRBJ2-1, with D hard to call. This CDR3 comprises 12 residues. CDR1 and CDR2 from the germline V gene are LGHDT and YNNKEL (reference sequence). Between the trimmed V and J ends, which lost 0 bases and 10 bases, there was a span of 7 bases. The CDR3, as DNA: TGTGCCAGCAGCCAAGAGTGGAAGGAGCAGTTCTTC. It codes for CASSQEWKEQFF.

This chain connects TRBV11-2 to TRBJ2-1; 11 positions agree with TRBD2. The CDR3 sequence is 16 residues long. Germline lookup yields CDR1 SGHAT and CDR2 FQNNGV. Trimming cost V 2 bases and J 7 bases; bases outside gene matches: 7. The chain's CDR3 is CASSLRDSGRGNEQFF. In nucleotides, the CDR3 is TGTGCCAGCAGCTTAAGGGATAGCGGGAGGGGGAATGAGCAGTTCTTC. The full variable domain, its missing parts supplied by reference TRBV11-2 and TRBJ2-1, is EAGVAQSPRYKIIEKRQSVAFWCNPISGHATLYWYQQILGQGPKLLIQFQNNGVVDDSQLPKDRFSAERLKGVDSTLKIQPAKLEDSAVYLCASSLRDSGRGNEQFFGPGTRLTVL.

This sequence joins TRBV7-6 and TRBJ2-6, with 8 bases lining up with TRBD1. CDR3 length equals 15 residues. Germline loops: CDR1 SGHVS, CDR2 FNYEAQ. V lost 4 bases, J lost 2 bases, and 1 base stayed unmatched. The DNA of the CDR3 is TGTGCCAGCAGCTCAGGGGGCGCTGGGGCCAACGTCCTGACTTTC. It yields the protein CASSSGGAGANVLTF. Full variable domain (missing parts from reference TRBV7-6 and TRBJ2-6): GAGVSQSPRYKVTKRGQDVALRCDPISGHVSLYWYRQALGQGPEFLTYFNYEAQQDKSGLPNDRFSAERPEGSISTLTIQRTEQRDSAMYRCASSSGGAGANVLTFGAGSRLTVL.

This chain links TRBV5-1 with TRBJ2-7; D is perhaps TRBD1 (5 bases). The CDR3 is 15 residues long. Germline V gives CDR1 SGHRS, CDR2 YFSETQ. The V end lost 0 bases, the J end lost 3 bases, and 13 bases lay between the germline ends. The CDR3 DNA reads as TGCGCCAGCAGCTTGGGTGACAGTCGAGACTACGAGCAGTACTTC. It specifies CASSLGDSRDYEQYF.

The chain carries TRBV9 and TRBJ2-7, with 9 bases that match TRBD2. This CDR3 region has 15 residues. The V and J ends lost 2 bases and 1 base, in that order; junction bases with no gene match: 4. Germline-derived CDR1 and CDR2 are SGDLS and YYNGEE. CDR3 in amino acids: CASSVSTSGSYEQYF. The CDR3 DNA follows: TGTGCCAGCAGCGTTTCGACTAGCGGTTCCTACGAGCAGTACTTC.

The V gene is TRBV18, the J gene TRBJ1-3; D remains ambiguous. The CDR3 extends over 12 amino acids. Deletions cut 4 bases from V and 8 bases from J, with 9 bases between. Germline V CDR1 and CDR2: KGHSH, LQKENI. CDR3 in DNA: TGTGCCAGCTCACTCCTTAGCTACACCATATATTTT. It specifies CASSLLSYTIYF.

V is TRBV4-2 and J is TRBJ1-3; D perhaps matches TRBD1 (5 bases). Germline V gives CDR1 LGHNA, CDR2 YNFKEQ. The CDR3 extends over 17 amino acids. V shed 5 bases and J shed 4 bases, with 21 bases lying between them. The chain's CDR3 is CASSSLSGGSQGNTIYF. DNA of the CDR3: TGTGCCAGCAGCTCGTTAAGCGGGGGGTCGCAGGGAAACACCATATATTTT.

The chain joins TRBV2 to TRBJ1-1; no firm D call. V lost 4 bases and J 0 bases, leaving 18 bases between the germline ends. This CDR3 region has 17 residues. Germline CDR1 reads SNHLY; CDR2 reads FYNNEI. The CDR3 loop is CASSVTEYLYLNTEAFF. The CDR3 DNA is TGTGCCAGCAGTGTAACGGAGTACCTTTATCTGAACACTGAAGCTTTCTTT.

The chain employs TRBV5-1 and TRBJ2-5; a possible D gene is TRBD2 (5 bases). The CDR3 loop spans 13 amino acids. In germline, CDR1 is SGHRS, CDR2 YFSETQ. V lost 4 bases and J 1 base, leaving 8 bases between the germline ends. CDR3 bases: TGCGCCAGCAGCACCGAGGGCCAAGAGACCCAGTACTTC. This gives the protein CASSTEGQETQYF.

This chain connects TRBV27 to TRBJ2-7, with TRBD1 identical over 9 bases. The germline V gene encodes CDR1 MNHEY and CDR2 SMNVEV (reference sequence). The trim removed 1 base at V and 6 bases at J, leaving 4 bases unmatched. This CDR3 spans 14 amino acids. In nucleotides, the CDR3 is TGTGCCAGCAGTTTATGGGACAGGGCAGGCGAGCAGTACTTC. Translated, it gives CASSLWDRAGEQYF.

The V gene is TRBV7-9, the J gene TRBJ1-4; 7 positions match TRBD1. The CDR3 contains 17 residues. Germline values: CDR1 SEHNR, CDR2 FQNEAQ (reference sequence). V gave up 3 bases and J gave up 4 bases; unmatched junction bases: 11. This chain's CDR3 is CASSLPGQTSGNEKLFF. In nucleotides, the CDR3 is TGTGCCAGCAGCTTGCCGGGACAGACCTCAGGTAATGAAAAACTGTTTTTT.

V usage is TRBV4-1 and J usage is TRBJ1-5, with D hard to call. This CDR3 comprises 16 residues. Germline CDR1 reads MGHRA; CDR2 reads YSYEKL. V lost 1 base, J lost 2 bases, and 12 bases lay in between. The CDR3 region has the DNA TGCGCCAGCAGCCAAGGGGCCCTTCGGGGCAATCAGCCCCAGCATTTT. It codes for CASSQGALRGNQPQHF.

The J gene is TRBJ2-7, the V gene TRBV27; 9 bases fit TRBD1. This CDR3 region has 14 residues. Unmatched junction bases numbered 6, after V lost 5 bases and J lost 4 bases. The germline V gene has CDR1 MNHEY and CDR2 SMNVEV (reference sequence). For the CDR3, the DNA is TGTGCCAGCAGTGCACAGGGGGCGGTTTACGAGCAGTACTTC. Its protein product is CASSAQGAVYEQYF.

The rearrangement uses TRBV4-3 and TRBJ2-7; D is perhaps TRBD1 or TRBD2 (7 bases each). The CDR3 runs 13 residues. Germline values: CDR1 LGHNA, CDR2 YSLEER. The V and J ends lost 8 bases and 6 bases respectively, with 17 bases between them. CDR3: CASGRGGGSEQYF. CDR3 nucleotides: TGCGCCAGCGGCAGGGGGGGCGGGAGCGAGCAGTACTTC.

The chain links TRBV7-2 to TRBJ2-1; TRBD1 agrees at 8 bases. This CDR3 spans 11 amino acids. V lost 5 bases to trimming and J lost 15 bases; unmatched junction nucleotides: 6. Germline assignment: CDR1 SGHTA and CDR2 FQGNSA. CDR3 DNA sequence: TGTGCCAGCAGCAAGGACAGGGTGTGGTTCTTC. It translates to CASSKDRVWFF.